Shown below are 18 T cell receptor beta chains from a single sample sequenced in a study of T cell responses to AZD1222 COVID-19 vaccine (dated by TCRdb to the early 2020s). The label giving this sample's time point can be read as: about 28 days (+/-7) after the second vaccine dose. The library was obtained by the immunoSEQ multiplex PCR assay. The clones in this table, taken by TCRdb from immuneACCESS, are in-frame only. Not every clone is retained; where verified, under half of the shortfall comes from an unresolved V gene, and the cause of the rest is unknown. The sample table contains fewer than 100,000 clones; only one count was recorded for roughly 90% of them. Of the sample, approximately 1.4% is held by the ten largest clones. Specimen: peripheral blood, collected 28 days after the second AZD1222 dose. The receptors come from an adult who received the AZD1222 COVID-19 vaccine.

This chain uses TRBV19 with TRBJ2-1; 7 nucleotides align to TRBD2. Germline trimming cut 1 base from V and 4 bases from J; bases unmatched to any gene: 4. The CDR3 sequence is 15 residues long. The germline CDR1 and CDR2 sequences are LNHDA and SQIVND (reference sequence). CDR3 residues: CASSIASGAYNEQFF. The CDR3 DNA reads TGTGCCAGTAGTATAGCCAGCGGGGCTTACAATGAGCAGTTCTTC.

The gene calls are TRBV6-5 and TRBJ1-2, with no clear D. The CDR3 loop spans 10 amino acids. Between the trimmed V and J ends, which lost 6 bases and 7 bases, there was a span of 6 bases. The germline V gene encodes CDR1 MNHEY and CDR2 SVGAGI. CDR3 sequence (DNA): TGTGCCAGCAGGAATTCTGGCTACACCTTC. Translated: CASRNSGYTF.

This chain uses TRBV24-1 with TRBJ2-6, with TRBD1 matching 12 bases. CDR3 length: 17 residues. CDR1 is KGHDR and CDR2 is SFDVKD in the germline V gene. V dropped 4 bases and J dropped 2; count of bases not matched to a gene: 2. CDR3 bases: TGTGCCACCAGTGACCGGGACAGGGGGCCTGGGGCCAACGTCCTGACTTTC. Encoded protein: CATSDRDRGPGANVLTF.

The genes are TRBV20-1 and TRBJ2-5; D uncertain. Germline CDR1 is DFQATT and CDR2 is SNEGSKA (reference sequence). Between the trimmed V and J ends, which lost 0 bases and 4 bases, there was a span of 3 bases. The CDR3 loop spans 11 amino acids. DNA of the CDR3: TGCAGTGCTAGAGATAGAGAGACCCAGTACTTC. It specifies CSARDRETQYF.

J is TRBJ1-1 and V is TRBV5-1, with D maybe TRBD1 (6 bases). CDR3 size: 12 residues. The germline V gene has CDR1 SGHRS and CDR2 YFSETQ. Trimming stripped 5 bases from V and 2 bases from J, with 7 bases between. The CDR3 reads CASRQGNTEAFF. The CDR3 DNA reads as TGCGCCAGCAGACAGGGTAACACTGAAGCTTTCTTT.

The rearrangement uses TRBV28 and TRBJ1-1; no clear D. Germline V gene sequence: CDR1 MDHEN, CDR2 SYDVKM. V lost 2 bases and J lost 3, with 4 bases in between. This CDR3 is built from 12 residues. DNA of the CDR3: TGTGCCAGCAGTTTAGGGTACACTGAAGCTTTCTTT. Translated: CASSLGYTEAFF.

J is TRBJ2-3 and V is TRBV7-7; D is possibly TRBD1 or TRBD2 (5 bases each). Between the trimmed V and J ends, which lost 5 bases and 2 bases, there was a span of 14 bases. CDR3 length equals 15 residues. Germline V gene sequence: CDR1 SSHAT, CDR2 FNYEAQ (reference sequence). In DNA form, the CDR3 reads TGTGCCAGCAGCGCGGTCGGAGGACACACAGATACGCAGTATTTT. This sequence encodes CASSAVGGHTDTQYF.

This clone was observed a handful of times. The CDR3 DNA sequence: TGTGCCAGCAGCTTACCGCGTGGTCAAGCTGAAGCTTTCTTT. This gives the protein CASSLPRGQAEAFF. The chain has TRBV7-9 and TRBJ1-1, with D hard to call. Trimming shortened V by 2 bases and J by 6 bases, and 13 bases separated the two germline ends. The CDR3 is 14 residues long. Germline CDR1 SEHNR, CDR2 FQNEAQ (reference sequence).

The chain recombines TRBV15 with TRBJ2-4; possibly TRBD1 for D (6 bases). This CDR3 contains 14 residues. Germline CDR1 reads LNHNV; CDR2 reads YYDKDF (reference sequence). Trimming cost V 9 bases and J 7 bases, with 19 bases left between them. This CDR3 is CATDQGLDSNIQYF. The CDR3, as DNA: TGTGCCACAGACCAGGGTTTGGACAGTAACATTCAGTACTTC.

The rearrangement links TRBV25-1 to TRBJ1-2; D may be TRBD1 (5 bases). Germline loops: CDR1 MGHDK, CDR2 SYGVNS. Deletions cut 4 bases from V and 5 bases from J, with 11 bases between. The CDR3 sequence is 13 residues long. The CDR3 loop is CASSAGQNYGYTF. CDR3 DNA sequence: TGTGCCAGCAGTGCGGGGCAGAATTATGGCTACACCTTC.

The chain has TRBV7-2 and TRBJ2-3, with 7 bases that match TRBD2. Germline lookup yields CDR1 SGHTA and CDR2 FQGNSA. Trimming took 1 base from V and 2 from J; bases not matched to a gene: 3. The length of the CDR3 is 15 residues. CDR3 sequence (DNA): TGTGCCAGCAGCTTAGTGGGGGGGACCACAGATACGCAGTATTTT. It yields the protein CASSLVGGTTDTQYF.

The genes are TRBV5-1 and TRBJ2-7; possibly TRBD2 for D (5 bases). This CDR3 region has 12 residues. Germline V gene sequence: CDR1 SGHRS, CDR2 YFSETQ. Trimming took off 4 bases at V and 0 bases at J, with 5 bases between the two ends. The CDR3 reads CASSDYSYEQYF. In DNA form, the CDR3 reads TGCGCCAGCAGCGACTACTCCTACGAGCAGTACTTC.

The V call is TRBV3-1 (or the pseudogene TRBV3-2), the J call TRBJ2-7; D ambiguous. This CDR3 contains 13 residues. From germline, CDR1 is LGHDT and CDR2 YNNKEL (reference sequence). V was cut by 4 bases and J by 2 bases, with 9 bases left in between. CDR3: CASSPGAPYEQYF. CDR3 in DNA: TGTGCCAGCAGCCCAGGAGCCCCCTACGAGCAGTACTTC.

The chain is built from TRBV9 and TRBJ2-2, with D unresolved. CDR1 is SGDLS, CDR2 YYNGEE, per germline. CDR3 length: 13 amino acids. Trimming took off 0 bases at V and 4 bases at J, with 4 bases between the two ends. The DNA for the CDR3 is TGTGCCAGCAGCGTAGATCGCACCGGGGAGCTGTTTTTT. This sequence encodes CASSVDRTGELFF.

The genes are TRBV19 and TRBJ1-5, with D hard to call. Germline CDR1 LNHDA, CDR2 SQIVND (reference sequence). V was cut by 6 bases and J by 0 bases, with 12 bases left in between. The CDR3 runs 15 residues. Here the CDR3 DNA reads TGTGCCAGTAGGGCTCCGGGATATAGCAATCAGCCCCAGCATTTT. Protein product: CASRAPGYSNQPQHF.

V usage is TRBV5-1 and J usage is TRBJ1-6, with D perhaps TRBD1 (5 bases). Trimming took off 7 bases at V and 7 bases at J, with 12 bases between the two ends. The CDR3 spans 13 residues. Germline V gene lookup returns CDR1 SGHRS and CDR2 YFSETQ. CDR3 loop: CASRVTENSPLHF. The CDR3, as DNA: TGCGCCAGCCGGGTGACAGAAAATTCACCCCTCCACTTT. The whole variable domain, remainder taken from reference TRBV5-1 and TRBJ1-6, is KAGVTQTPRYLIKTRGQQVTLSCSPISGHRSVSWYQQTPGQGLQFLFEYFSETQRNKGNFPGRFSGRQFSNSRSEMNVSTLELGDSALYLCASRVTENSPLHFGNGTRLTVT.

The chain couples TRBV5-4 to TRBJ1-1; D gene uncertain. The CDR3 is made up of 12 amino acids. Germline loops: CDR1 SGHNT, CDR2 YYREEE (reference sequence). Deletions cut 0 bases from V and 3 bases from J, with 3 bases between. CDR3 sequence reads: CASSLEDTEAFF. Here the CDR3 DNA reads TGTGCCAGCAGCTTGGAAGACACTGAAGCTTTCTTT.

V usage is TRBV5-8 and J usage is TRBJ1-1; weak D call: TRBD1 (5 bases). Trimming took off 0 bases at V and 6 bases at J, with 18 bases between the two ends. Germline V lookup: CDR1 SGHTS, CDR2 YDEGEE. There are 16 residues in the CDR3. CDR3 sequence reads: CASSLAQGGFTPEAFF. The CDR3 nucleotides read TGTGCCAGCAGCTTGGCGCAGGGTGGTTTCACCCCTGAAGCTTTCTTT.